These 21 T cell receptor beta chains share one sample of origin, sequenced in a study of tumor-infiltrating lymphocytes in localized non-small cell lung cancer listed by TCRdb under 2021. Library construction relied on the immunoSEQ multiplex PCR assay. This immuneACCESS table, as held by TCRdb, lists in-frame sequences with V and J called but not all clones. Of the missing ones, under half trace to an unresolved V gene in checked studies; the others have no known cause. Across this sample there are about 7,100 clones, with under 80% seen only once. Of the sample, around 13% falls within the top ten clones. Sequencing was performed on uninvolved lung tissue not adjacent to the tumor. All receptors derive from a human donor with non-small cell lung cancer.

This chain connects TRBV5-5 to TRBJ1-5; D is possibly TRBD1 (5 bases). V shed 5 bases and J shed 5 bases, with 20 bases lying between them. Germline lookup yields CDR1 SGHKS and CDR2 YYEKEE (reference sequence). The CDR3 extends over 16 amino acids. The chain's CDR3 is CASSFDPGPLDQPQHF. CDR3 DNA: TGTGCCAGCAGTTTCGATCCGGGACCGCTCGATCAGCCCCAGCATTTT.

This clone has a handful of counts. The V and J genes are TRBV12-5 and TRBJ2-3; D may be TRBD2 (5 bases). Germline V gives CDR1 LGHNT, CDR2 FRNRAP. Trimming took off 6 bases at V and 8 bases at J, with 15 bases between the two ends. The CDR3 spans 13 residues. The CDR3 nucleotides read TGTGCTAGTGGCTCTACACCCGGAGGTACGCAGTATTTT. Translation gives CASGSTPGGTQYF. The variable domain in full, with the rest retrieved from reference TRBV12-5 and TRBJ2-3, is DARVTQTPRHKVTEMGQEVTMRCQPILGHNTVFWYRQTMMQGLELLAYFRNRAPLDDSGMPKDRFSAEMPDATLATLKIQPSEPRDSAVYFCASGSTPGGTQYFGPGTRLTVL.

This clone ranks as medium-sized. V and J are TRBV6-5 and TRBJ1-6; D is unresolved. Germline V gives CDR1 MNHEY, CDR2 SVGAGI. This CDR3 spans 11 amino acids. V lost 4 bases and J 14 bases, leaving 9 bases between the germline ends. The CDR3 sequence is CASSFGDALHF. Here the CDR3 DNA reads TGTGCCAGCAGTTTCGGCGATGCCCTCCACTTT.

The chain is built from TRBV27 and TRBJ2-7; D gene ambiguous. V lost 8 bases and J lost 5, with 22 bases in between. CDR1 is MNHEY, CDR2 SMNVEV, per germline (reference sequence). CDR3 length: 15 amino acids. This chain's CDR3 is CASSTRPDRQDEQYF. In DNA, the CDR3 is TGTGCCAGCTCTACCCGACCCGATAGGCAGGACGAGCAGTACTTC.

The chain couples TRBV5-6 to TRBJ1-5; D is possibly TRBD1 (5 bases). Trimming shortened V by 2 bases and J by 3 bases, and 15 bases separated the two germline ends. The CDR3 is 16 amino acids. Germline V gene sequence: CDR1 SGHDT, CDR2 YYEEEE. The DNA of the CDR3 is TGTGCCAGCAGCTTTGCAAGGGGCGGAAACAATCAGCCCCAGCATTTT. Translating gives CASSFARGGNNQPQHF.

This chain joins TRBV6-5 and TRBJ1-5, with D maybe TRBD1 (5 bases). Trimming took off 4 bases at V and 5 bases at J, with 12 bases between the two ends. The CDR3 is 14 amino acids. Germline CDR1 and CDR2: MNHEY and SVGAGI. In DNA form, the CDR3 reads TGTGCCAGCAGTTTACGGACAACCGATCAGCCCCAGCATTTT. Encoded protein: CASSLRTTDQPQHF.

This clone has a handful of counts. The gene calls are TRBV19 and TRBJ1-1; D gene ambiguous. The length of the CDR3 is 12 residues. Germline CDR1 is LNHDA and CDR2 is SQIVND (reference sequence). The germline V and J ends were trimmed by 2 bases and 8 bases, with 9 bases remaining between them. The CDR3 reads CASSISAGEAFF. CDR3 bases: TGTGCCAGTAGTATATCGGCAGGAGAAGCTTTCTTT.

In its sample, this clone was seen a few times. CDR3: CASRDRGRNEKLFF. The CDR3 bases are TGTGCCAGCCGGGACAGGGGGCGCAATGAAAAACTGTTTTTT. This chain joins TRBV19 and TRBJ1-4, with TRBD1 identical over 12 bases. Germline values: CDR1 LNHDA, CDR2 SQIVND (reference sequence). Trimming removed 9 bases from V and 5 bases from J; junction bases left unmatched: 4. The CDR3 runs to 14 residues.

The chain carries TRBV19 and TRBJ2-1; TRBD1 matches at 9 bases. Per germline, CDR1 LNHDA and CDR2 SQIVND (reference sequence). This CDR3 has 15 amino acids. V was pared by 1 base and J by 6 bases, with 4 bases of the junction left unmatched. The CDR3 coding sequence is TGTGCCAGTAGTATAGCAGGGACAGGGCGCAATGAGCAGTTCTTC. Translated: CASSIAGTGRNEQFF. Supplemented by reference TRBV19 and TRBJ2-1, the full variable domain reads DGGITQSPKYLFRKEGQNVTLSCEQNLNHDAMYWYRQDPGQGLRLIYYSQIVNDFQKGDIAEGYSVSREKKESFPLTVTSAQKNPTAFYLCASSIAGTGRNEQFFGPGTRLTVL.

The CDR3: CASSLNTRNEKLFF. DNA of the CDR3: TGTGCCAGCAGCTTAAACACCCGTAACGAAAAACTGTTTTTT. The chain links TRBV7-2 to TRBJ1-4; no clear D gene. CDR1 is SGHTA and CDR2 is FQGNSA in the germline V gene. This CDR3 region has 14 residues. V shed 2 bases and J shed 8 bases, with 12 bases lying between them.

The gene calls are TRBV27 and TRBJ1-1; 9 positions match TRBD1. The J segment lost 0 bases and the V segment lost 4 bases, leaving 12 bases of the junction unmatched. Germline V gene lookup returns CDR1 MNHEY and CDR2 SMNVEV (reference sequence). CDR3 size: 18 residues. The CDR3 protein is CASSSPGQGVAMNTEAFF. For the CDR3, the DNA is TGTGCCAGCAGTTCACCGGGACAGGGAGTTGCGATGAACACTGAAGCTTTCTTT.

V usage is TRBV21-1 and J usage is TRBJ1-2; the D call in the table, TRBD1, was not verified against the DNA. TRBV21-1 constitutes a pseudogene. There are 17 residues in the CDR3. CDR3 sequence reads: CASTLSGTGGLSYGYTF. DNA for the CDR3: TGTGCCAGCACTTTATCCGGGACAGGGGGCTTAAGCTATGGCTACACCTTC.

The V call is TRBV7-9, the J call TRBJ2-3; D is undetermined. This CDR3 contains 14 residues. Trimming shortened V by 4 bases and J by 2 bases, and 10 bases separated the two germline ends. Per the germline V gene, CDR1 is SEHNR and CDR2 is FQNEAQ (reference sequence). In DNA, the CDR3 is TGTGCCAGCAGCTCCCTCGACATCACAGATACGCAGTATTTT. This gives the protein CASSSLDITDTQYF.

The genes are TRBV7-9 and TRBJ1-1; a possible D gene is TRBD1 (5 bases). The CDR3 extends over 12 amino acids. Looked up from germline, CDR1 is SEHNR and CDR2 is FQNEAQ (reference sequence). V gave up 5 bases and J gave up 4 bases, with 8 bases separating them. The CDR3 spells CASSHTGTEAFF. CDR3 coding DNA: TGTGCCAGCAGCCATACAGGCACTGAAGCTTTCTTT.

This chain uses TRBV5-1 with TRBJ2-2; 7 nucleotides match TRBD1. Losses at the gene ends were 4 bases for V and 3 bases for J; bases not matched to a gene: 6. In germline, CDR1 is SGHRS, CDR2 YFSETQ. The CDR3 totals 15 residues. Here the CDR3 reads CASSLDRVDTGELFF. Written as DNA, the CDR3 is TGCGCCAGCAGCCTTGACAGGGTCGACACCGGGGAGCTGTTTTTT. Looking up the rest from reference TRBV5-1 and TRBJ2-2 gives the full variable domain: KAGVTQTPRYLIKTRGQQVTLSCSPISGHRSVSWYQQTPGQGLQFLFEYFSETQRNKGNFPGRFSGRQFSNSRSEMNVSTLELGDSALYLCASSLDRVDTGELFFGEGSRLTVL.

The chain joins TRBV27 to TRBJ1-1; D gene unclear. The germline gives CDR1 MNHEY, CDR2 SMNVEV (reference sequence). The germline V and J ends were trimmed by 8 bases and 1 base, with 17 bases remaining between them. The CDR3 spans 15 residues. CDR3 in amino acids: CASRIQLVSNTEAFF. The CDR3 DNA follows: TGTGCCAGCCGGATCCAGCTGGTTTCGAACACTGAAGCTTTCTTT.

CDR3 bases: TGTGCCAGTAGCGGACTAGCGGCCTACAATGAGCAGTTCTTC. Translation: CASSGLAAYNEQFF. The chain recombines TRBV19 with TRBJ2-1; 10 bases fit TRBD2. CDR3 length: 14 residues. J was trimmed by 2 bases and V by 6 bases; bases with no gene match: 1. CDR1 is LNHDA and CDR2 is SQIVND in the germline V gene (reference sequence).

There are a few counts of this clone. CDR3 DNA sequence: TGTGCCAGCAGTTGGGGGGGAACTGAAGCTTTCTTT. It translates to CASSWGGTEAFF. The chain has TRBV6-5 and TRBJ1-1; D possibly corresponds to TRBD1 (5 bases). V lost 4 bases and J lost 5, with 8 bases in between. The V gene's germline CDR1 is MNHEY and CDR2 SVGAGI. This CDR3 is built from 12 residues.

This clone came up once. The gene calls are TRBV12-5 and TRBJ2-3; D remains ambiguous. Germline V gene data show CDR1 as LGHNT and CDR2 as FRNRAP. The V end lost 10 bases, the J end lost 0 bases, and 11 bases lay between the germline ends. CDR3 size: 13 residues. The CDR3 nucleotides read TGTGCTACCGACCGAACTAGCACAGATACGCAGTATTTT. Translation: CATDRTSTDTQYF.

J is TRBJ2-2 and V is TRBV4-2; unclear D gene. This CDR3 is built from 15 residues. Deletions cut 7 bases from V and 1 base from J, with 13 bases between. CDR1 is LGHNA and CDR2 is YNFKEQ in the germline V gene. CDR3 amino acids: CASTPGSGNTGELFF. The CDR3 DNA follows: TGTGCCAGCACCCCCGGTTCCGGGAACACCGGGGAGCTGTTTTTT.

The chain carries TRBV15 and TRBJ2-5; TRBD1 might be the D (6 bases). Trimming took off 6 bases at V and 5 bases at J, with 16 bases between the two ends. Germline V gene sequence: CDR1 LNHNV, CDR2 YYDKDF (reference sequence). The CDR3 length is 14 residues. The CDR3 DNA is TGTGCCACCAGTCGCCAGCAGGGGCGGGAGACCCAGTACTTC. The encoded protein is CATSRQQGRETQYF.